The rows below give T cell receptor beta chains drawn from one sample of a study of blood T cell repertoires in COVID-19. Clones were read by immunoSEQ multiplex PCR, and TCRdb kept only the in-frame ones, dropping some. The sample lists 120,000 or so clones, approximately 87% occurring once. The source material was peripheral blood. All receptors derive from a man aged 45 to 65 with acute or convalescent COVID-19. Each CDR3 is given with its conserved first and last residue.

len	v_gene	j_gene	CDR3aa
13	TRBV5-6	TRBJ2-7	CASSRLALDEQYF
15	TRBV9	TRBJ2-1	CASSVGAGGYNEQFF
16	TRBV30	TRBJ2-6	CAWSTGDFSGANVLTF
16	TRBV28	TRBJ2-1	CASTKPRLAEYNEQFF
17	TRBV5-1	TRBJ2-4	CASSPRPTGAAKNIQYF
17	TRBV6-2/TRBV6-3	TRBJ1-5	CASSYSRAGNSNQPQHF
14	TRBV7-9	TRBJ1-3	CASSWTGSGNTIYF
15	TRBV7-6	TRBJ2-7	CASSSSSGIVYEQYF
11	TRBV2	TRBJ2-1	CASAGDNEQFF
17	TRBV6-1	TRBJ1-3	CASSEAGHQRSGNTIYF
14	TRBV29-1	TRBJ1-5	CSVRGGNGNQPQHF
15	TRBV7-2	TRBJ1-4	CASTLGGTGIKKLFF
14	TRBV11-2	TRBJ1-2	CASTPGQGNYGYTF
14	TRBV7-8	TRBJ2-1	CASSLISSRLEQFF
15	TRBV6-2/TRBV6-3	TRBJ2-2	CASSLGQGVTGELFF
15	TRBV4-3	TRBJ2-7	CASSQAPRGSNEQYF
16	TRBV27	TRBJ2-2	CASRSPGGGNTGELFF
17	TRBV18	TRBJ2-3	CASSPLASGTSTDTQYF
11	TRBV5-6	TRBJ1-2	CASSLALLYTF
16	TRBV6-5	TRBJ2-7	CASSYFQTSGRGEQYF
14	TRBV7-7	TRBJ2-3	CASSLGLAGGSQYF
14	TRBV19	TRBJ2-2	CASSIILNTGELFF
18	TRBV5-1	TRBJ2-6	CASKEQGTASSGANVLTF
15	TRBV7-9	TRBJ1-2	CASSLDTGANYGYTF